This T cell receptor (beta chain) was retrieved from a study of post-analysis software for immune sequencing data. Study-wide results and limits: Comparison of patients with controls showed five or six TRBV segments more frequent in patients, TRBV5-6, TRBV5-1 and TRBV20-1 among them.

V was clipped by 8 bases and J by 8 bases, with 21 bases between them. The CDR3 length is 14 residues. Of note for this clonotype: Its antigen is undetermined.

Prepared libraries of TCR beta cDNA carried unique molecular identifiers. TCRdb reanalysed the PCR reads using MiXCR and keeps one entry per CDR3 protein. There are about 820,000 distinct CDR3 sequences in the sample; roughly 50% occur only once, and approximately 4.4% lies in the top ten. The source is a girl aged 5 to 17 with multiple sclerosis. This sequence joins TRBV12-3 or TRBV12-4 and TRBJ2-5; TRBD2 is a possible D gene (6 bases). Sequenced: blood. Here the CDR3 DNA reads TGTGCCAGCGATTCGGGAGAATTGAGAGACACCCAGTACTTC. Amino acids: CASDSGELRDTQYF.